This T cell receptor (beta chain) emerged from a study of Graves' ophthalmopathy and Graves' hyperthyroidism. This CDR3 has 16 amino acids. V lost 3 bases, J lost 7 bases, and 16 bases stayed unmatched. Germline-derived CDR1 and CDR2 are DFQATT and SNEGSKA (reference sequence). The sample holds many counts of this clonotype. For repertoire sequencing, the TCR beta CDR3 regions were amplified from RNA transcripts. After a first-round RT-PCR with HTBI primers, a second-round multiplex PCR was run. TCRdb reprocessed the multiplex PCR reads via MiXCR and lists one record per CDR3 protein. The sample holds 150,000 or so distinct CDR3 sequences, roughly two fifths seen once.

The source is a man aged 25 to 40 with Graves' ophthalmopathy. Sequenced: peripheral blood. V usage is TRBV20-1 and J usage is TRBJ2-7; 9 bases fit TRBD1. CDR3 nucleotides: TGCAGTGCTAGTTCTCCCGGGACAGGGTCTATGTGGGAGCAGTACTTC. Translated: CSASSPGTGSMWEQYF.